A single sample gave rise to the 7 T cell receptor beta chains below, sequenced in a study of STAT3 mutations in large granular lymphocyte leukemia. Study-level results: Every T-cell large granular lymphocyte leukemia patient had at least one immunodominant TCR beta clonotype.

These receptors have no identified antigens. Profiled with immunoSEQ multiplex PCR; TCRdb holds only in-frame clones, not every one. Of 3,900 or so clones listed, 66% are singletons. The source material was peripheral blood mononuclear cells. The source is a man aged 60 to 75 with T-cell large granular lymphocyte leukemia. Some clones in this sample may be carry-over from other donors' samples.

This chain connects TRBV5-1 to TRBJ1-1; D is possibly TRBD1 (5 bases). This CDR3 region has 15 residues. The V end lost 2 bases, the J end lost 0 bases, and 11 bases lay between the germline ends. CDR1 and CDR2 from the germline V gene are SGHRS and YFSETQ. The CDR3 loop reads CASSFGGSMNTEAFF. In nucleotides, the CDR3 is TGCGCCAGCAGCTTCGGGGGATCGATGAACACTGAAGCTTTCTTT.

This chain joins TRBV30 and TRBJ2-7; D is undetermined. The CDR3 sequence is 14 residues long. The ends were cut back, 1 base at V and 2 bases at J, with 12 bases in the middle. Germline CDR1 and CDR2: GTSNPN and SVGIG (reference sequence). The CDR3: CAWSGGPGTYEQYF. CDR3 sequence (DNA): TGTGCCTGGAGTGGAGGTCCAGGTACCTACGAGCAGTACTTC.

V is TRBV5-6 and J is TRBJ1-4; 7 nucleotides match TRBD1. The CDR3 length is 14 residues. The V and J ends lost 2 bases and 8 bases, in that order; junction bases with no gene match: 6. Germline CDR1 SGHDT, CDR2 YYEEEE. As DNA, the CDR3 is TGTGCCAGCAGCTTTGGGACAGACAAGGAAAAACTGTTTTTT. This sequence encodes CASSFGTDKEKLFF.

V and J are TRBV4-3 and TRBJ1-2; D ambiguous. The CDR3 contains 14 residues. Germline V gene lookup returns CDR1 LGHNA and CDR2 YSLEER. Trimming left V 1 base short and J 4 bases short, with 10 bases between. The CDR3 DNA follows: TGCGCCAGCAGCCAAGGTCGGCAGAGCTATGGCTACACCTTC. Translated, it gives CASSQGRQSYGYTF.

The chain employs TRBV5-4 and TRBJ1-1; no firm D call. Trimming took off 6 bases at V and 1 base at J, with 10 bases between the two ends. The CDR3 covers 13 residues. Germline values: CDR1 SGHNT, CDR2 YYREEE (reference sequence). In nucleotides, the CDR3 is TGTGCCAGCAACTTCGGCCGGAACACTGAAGCTTTCTTT. Translation: CASNFGRNTEAFF.

The chain has TRBV6-5 and TRBJ1-5; a possible D gene is TRBD1 (6 bases). Trimming shortened V by 5 bases and J by 7 bases, and 15 bases separated the two germline ends. This CDR3 contains 14 residues. Germline V CDR1 and CDR2: MNHEY, SVGAGI. For the CDR3, the DNA is TGTGCCAGCAGTAAACAGGGAAATGGGCAGCCCCAGCATTTT. As protein: CASSKQGNGQPQHF.

In its sample, this clone was seen a few times. The chain is built from TRBV28 and TRBJ1-4; no clear D gene. Germline V gene sequence: CDR1 MDHEN, CDR2 SYDVKM. With 6 bases removed from V and 13 bases from J, the gap between germline ends came to 15 bases. This CDR3 comprises 12 residues. CDR3 sequence: CASRSPGMLLFF. The CDR3 DNA reads as TGTGCCAGCAGATCTCCGGGGATGTTACTGTTTTTT.